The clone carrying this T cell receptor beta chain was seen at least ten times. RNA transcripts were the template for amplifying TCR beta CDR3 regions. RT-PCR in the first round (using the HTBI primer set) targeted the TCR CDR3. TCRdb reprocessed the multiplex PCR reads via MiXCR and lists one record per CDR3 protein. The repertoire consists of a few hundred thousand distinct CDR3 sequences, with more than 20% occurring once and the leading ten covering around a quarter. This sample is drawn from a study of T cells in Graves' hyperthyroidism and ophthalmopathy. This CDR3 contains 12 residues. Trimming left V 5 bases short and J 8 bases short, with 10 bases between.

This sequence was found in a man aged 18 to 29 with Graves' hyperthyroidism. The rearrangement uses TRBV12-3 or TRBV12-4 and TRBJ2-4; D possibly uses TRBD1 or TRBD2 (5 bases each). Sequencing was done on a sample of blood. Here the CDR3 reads CASSLLGDIQYF. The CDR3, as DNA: TGTGCCAGCAGTCTCCTGGGGGACATTCAGTACTTC.